This TCR beta chain was sequenced for a study of blood T cell repertoires in COVID-19. Clones were read by immunoSEQ multiplex PCR, and TCRdb kept only the in-frame ones, dropping some. The top ten clones hold 18% of a sample with around 56,000 clones, about 70% of them seen once. V lost 4 bases and J 4 bases, leaving 17 bases between the germline ends. CDR1 SGHDN and CDR2 FVKESK come from the germline V gene. There are 16 residues in the CDR3. What was sequenced was peripheral blood. The sequence was obtained from a woman aged 50 to 60 with active or convalescent COVID-19. The rearrangement links TRBV14 to TRBJ1-3, with D unresolved. The DNA for the CDR3 is TGTGCCAGCAGCCTCGGTCCGATTAGCGTGGGAAACACCATATATTTT. It is translated as CASSLGPISVGNTIYF.